The rows below give T cell receptor beta chains drawn from one sample of a study of CD8 T cells in ankylosing spondylitis. A single record per CDR3 protein comes from TCRdb applying MiXCR to the 5' RACE reads. In the table there are about 30,000 distinct CDR3 sequences, around 14% of which are singletons. The sample comprised blood. The source of these receptors is a male donor with ankylosing spondylitis or in good health (not recorded which). Each CDR3 is given with its conserved first and last residue. The D gene is left open where the match is weak. Only part of the rows carry a size: once, few, many, or a class if the clone is expanded.

TRBV28,TRBD1,.,TRBJ2-7,CASNRGLSYEQYF,TGTGCCAGCAACAGGGGGCTCTCCTACGAGCAGTACTTC
TRBV29-1,TRBD2,.,TRBJ2-3,CSVVTSAGTQYF,TGCAGCGTTGTCACTAGCGCCGGTACGCAGTATTTT
TRBV7-2,.,.,TRBJ2-5,CASSSDLTVGGTQYF,TGTGCCAGCAGCTCAGACCTGACAGTGGGGGGGACCCAGTACTTC
TRBV7-3,TRBD2,medium-sized,TRBJ2-3,CASSLVGGSTDTQYF,TGTGCCAGCAGCTTGGTCGGGGGGAGCACAGATACGCAGTATTTT
TRBV14,.,.,TRBJ2-2,CASSQGWELFF,TGTGCCAGCAGCCAAGGTTGGGAGCTGTTTTTT
TRBV7-9,.,.,TRBJ2-2,CASSDHGNTGELFF,TGTGCCAGCAGCGACCACGGGAACACCGGGGAGCTGTTTTTT
TRBV19,.,few,TRBJ2-1,CASRDLNNEQFF,TGTGCCAGTAGGGACCTTAACAATGAGCAGTTCTTC
TRBV10-3,TRBD1,few,TRBJ2-2,CAIGQGADGELFF,TGTGCCATAGGACAGGGGGCCGACGGGGAGCTGTTTTTT
TRBV29-1,TRBD1,few,TRBJ1-4,CSVQGQGRFEKLFF,TGCAGCGTTCAGGGACAGGGGCGTTTTGAAAAACTGTTTTTT
TRBV28,TRBD2,few,TRBJ2-2,CASTLGSGINTGELFF,TGTGCCAGCACCCTGGGTAGCGGGATTAACACCGGGGAGCTGTTTTTT
TRBV29-1,TRBD2,.,TRBJ2-1,CSVLLAGVGEQFF,TGCAGCGTTCTATTAGCGGGAGTCGGTGAACAGTTCTTC
TRBV12-3/TRBV12-4,TRBD1,few,TRBJ1-3,CASSSGQGFSSGNTIYF,TGTGCCAGCAGTTCCGGACAGGGATTCAGCTCTGGAAACACCATATATTTT
TRBV10-3,.,few,TRBJ2-2,CATGTTPGELFF,TGTGCCACCGGGACGACCCCCGGGGAGCTGTTTTTT
TRBV7-2,.,few,TRBJ2-2,CASKRGTVNTGELFF,TGTGCCAGCAAAAGGGGGACGGTGAACACCGGGGAGCTGTTTTTT
TRBV7-9,TRBD1,few,TRBJ1-4,CASSWTGGDEKLFF,TGTGCCAGCAGCTGGACAGGGGGCGATGAAAAACTGTTTTTT
TRBV18,TRBD2,.,TRBJ2-2,CASSQAGTNTGELFF,TGTGCCAGCTCACAAGCGGGAACGAACACCGGGGAGCTGTTTTTT
TRBV7-9,TRBD1,.,TRBJ2-4,CASSSTMDREYF,TGTGCCAGCAGCTCGACTATGGACAGGGAGTACTTC
TRBV5-1,.,.,TRBJ2-1,CASRAVDEQFF,TGCGCCAGCAGGGCCGTTGATGAGCAGTTCTTC
TRBV7-9,.,few,TRBJ2-1,CASSQVGTVYNEQFF,TGTGCCAGCAGTCAGGTAGGGACTGTCTACAATGAGCAGTTCTTC
TRBV19,.,few,TRBJ2-2,CATKMDQTNTGELFF,TGTGCCACTAAGATGGACCAAACGAACACCGGGGAGCTGTTTTTT
TRBV20-1,TRBD2,few,TRBJ2-1,CSAVSGRTYNEQFF,TGCAGTGCCGTCAGCGGGAGGACATACAATGAGCAGTTCTTC
TRBV29-1,.,few,TRBJ2-3,CSVGWKGGTDTQYF,TGCAGCGTTGGCTGGAAGGGGGGCACAGATACGCAGTATTTT
TRBV4-3,.,.,TRBJ2-2,CASSLLANTGELFF,TGCGCCAGCAGCCTACTAGCGAACACCGGGGAGCTGTTTTTT
TRBV24-1,.,.,TRBJ1-2,CATSDPGVGGYTF,TGTGCCACCAGTGATCCAGGGGTTGGCGGCTACACCTTC
TRBV29-1,.,few,TRBJ2-5,CSVETGTQETQYF,TGCAGCGTTGAGACAGGGACTCAAGAGACCCAGTACTTC
TRBV20-1,TRBD2,.,TRBJ2-1,CSASPRAGGPRDEQFF,TGCAGTGCTAGTCCCAGAGCGGGGGGCCCGCGCGATGAGCAGTTCTTC
TRBV5-6,.,.,TRBJ2-5,CASSFGFQETQYF,TGTGCCAGCAGCTTCGGGTTCCAAGAGACCCAGTACTTC
TRBV20-1,TRBD1,few,TRBJ2-5,CSARDFRGRGETQYF,TGCAGTGCTAGAGATTTTAGGGGGCGTGGAGAGACCCAGTACTTC
TRBV28,.,.,TRBJ2-3,CASNPGSTDTQYF,TGTGCCAGCAATCCAGGAAGCACAGATACGCAGTATTTT
TRBV29-1,.,many,TRBJ2-1,CSAGFDEQFF,TGCAGCGCCGGGTTTGATGAGCAGTTCTTC
TRBV12-3/TRBV12-4,TRBD2,few,TRBJ2-7,CASSPSGSMYEQYF,TGTGCCAGCAGTCCTAGCGGGAGTATGTACGAGCAGTACTTC
TRBV29-1,.,few,TRBJ1-4,CSVGGTNEKLFF,TGCAGCGTCGGGGGGACTAATGAAAAACTGTTTTTT
TRBV28,TRBD1,.,TRBJ2-7,CAIQFRDRAYEQYF,TGTGCCATCCAATTCCGGGACAGGGCCTACGAGCAGTACTTC
TRBV20-1,.,.,TRBJ2-5,CSAKGPGQETQYF,TGCAGTGCTAAGGGGCCGGGACAAGAGACCCAGTACTTC
TRBV27,.,.,TRBJ1-1,CASSLSRGNTEAFF,TGTGCCAGCAGTTTGAGCAGGGGAAACACTGAAGCTTTCTTT
TRBV4-1,TRBD2,.,TRBJ2-2,CASSQLGLAGRDGELFF,TGCGCCAGCAGCCAGCTTGGACTAGCGGGAAGGGACGGGGAGCTGTTTTTT
TRBV7-2,.,few,TRBJ2-2,CASSLGRGGELFF,TGTGCCAGCAGCTTGGGCAGGGGTGGGGAGCTGTTTTTT
TRBV7-6,.,.,TRBJ2-1,CASTSQRSVRSEQFF,TGTGCCAGCACCTCACAAAGGTCGGTGAGGAGTGAGCAGTTCTTC
TRBV5-5,.,few,TRBJ2-5,CASSPPGLVETQYF,TGTGCCAGCTCCCCTCCGGGGCTGGTGGAGACCCAGTACTTC
TRBV29-1,.,few,TRBJ2-1,CSVGDFSGEQFF,TGCAGCGTGGGGGATTTCAGCGGGGAGCAGTTCTTC
TRBV27,.,few,TRBJ2-7,CASSHTSYEQYF,TGTGCCAGCAGTCATACTAGTTACGAGCAGTACTTC
TRBV20-1,TRBD2,.,TRBJ2-1,CSANDAGGSSYNEQFF,TGCAGTGCTAACGACGCCGGGGGGAGCTCCTACAATGAGCAGTTCTTC
TRBV20-1,.,.,TRBJ2-1,CSAIISGLINNEQFF,TGCAGTGCTATCATATCCGGACTGATAAACAATGAGCAGTTCTTC
TRBV14,.,.,TRBJ1-2,CASSLSSDVAYGYTF,TGTGCCAGCAGCCTTTCCTCTGACGTAGCCTATGGCTACACCTTC